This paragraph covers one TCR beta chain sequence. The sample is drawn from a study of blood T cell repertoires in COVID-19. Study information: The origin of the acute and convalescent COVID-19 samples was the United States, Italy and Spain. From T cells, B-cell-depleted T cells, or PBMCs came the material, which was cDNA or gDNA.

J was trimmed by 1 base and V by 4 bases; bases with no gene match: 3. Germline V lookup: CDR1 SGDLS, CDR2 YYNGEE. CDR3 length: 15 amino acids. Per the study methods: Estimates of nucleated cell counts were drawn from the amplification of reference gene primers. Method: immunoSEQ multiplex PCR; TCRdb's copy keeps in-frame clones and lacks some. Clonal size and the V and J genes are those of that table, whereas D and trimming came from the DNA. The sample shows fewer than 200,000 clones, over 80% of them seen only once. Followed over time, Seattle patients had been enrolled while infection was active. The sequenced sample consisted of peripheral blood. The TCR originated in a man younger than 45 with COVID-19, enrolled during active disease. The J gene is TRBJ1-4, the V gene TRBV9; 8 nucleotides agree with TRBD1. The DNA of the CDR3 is TGTGCCAGCAGCCCCGGACAGGGAACTAATGAAAAACTGTTTTTT. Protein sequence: CASSPGQGTNEKLFF. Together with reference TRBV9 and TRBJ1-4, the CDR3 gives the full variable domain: DSGVTQTPKHLITATGQRVTLRCSPRSGDLSVYWYQQSLDQGLQFLIQYYNGEERAKGNILERFSAQQFPDLHSELNLSSLELGDSALYFCASSPGQGTNEKLFFGSGTQLSVL.